This TCR beta chain was sequenced for a study of OX40 agonist ivuxolimab in advanced cancers. The CDR3 extends over 14 amino acids. Looked up from germline, CDR1 is LGHNA and CDR2 is YSLEER. V was trimmed by 3 bases and J by 5 bases, leaving 10 bases between them. About this clone itself: The antigen remains unidentified.

Clones were sequenced by immunoSEQ multiplex PCR, and TCRdb holds only the in-frame ones, with some missing. Of about 60,000 clones listed, around 89% were seen once; the top ten hold roughly 1.9%. Patients with autoimmune history or systemic immunosuppression were excluded. Study-level findings and limits: Within 6 weeks, CD4+ and CD8+ blood T cells expanded clonally at 0.1 to 3.0 mg/kg. In a subset of nonresponders, normalized T-cell clonal expansion was also low. On average, CD8+ T cells showed a greater number of expanded clones than CD4+.

This chain links TRBV4-3 with TRBJ1-4; D remains ambiguous. This receptor was identified in an adult with an advanced solid tumor such as melanoma, head and neck, liver or kidney cancer. The sequenced sample was CD4+ or CD8+ T cells sorted from blood, obtained in a trial of the OX40 agonist ivuxolimab. The CDR3 DNA is TGCGCCAGCAGCCAGTTAAACGGAAATGAAAAACTGTTTTTT. Its translation: CASSQLNGNEKLFF.